The entry that follows covers one TCR beta chain sequence. Its antigen remains unidentified. Base-call qualities are not available, and no considerably larger clone is one nucleotide away. The library was generated by the immunoSEQ multiplex PCR assay. The deep sequencing platform assayed some 98,000 TCR templates per sample. Genomic DNA extracted from sorted T cells was used for TCRbeta CDR3 sequencing. On the study's bioinformatics: The R programming language was used for clonal analysis of the TCRbeta CDR3 data. Alloreactive CD4+ and CD8+ clones were defined by comparing unstimulated samples with post-reaction CFSE-low samples. By matching sequences to the repertoires of sorted unstimulated Treg and non-Treg cells, each alloreactive CD4+ clone was assigned a regulatory or non-regulatory origin. The table was pulled from immuneACCESS by TCRdb, which kept in-frame rearrangements only. Such tables lose some clones; where checked, under half of the loss comes from unresolved V genes, and the rest has no known cause. That table furnishes V, J and clone size, whereas the DNA furnished D and trimming. The sample table shows 85,000 to 130,000 clones, and over 85% are seen once. The ten largest clonotypes hold 0.6% to 0.7% of the sample.

CDR1 SEHNR and CDR2 FQNEAQ were looked up in the germline V gene (reference sequence). V loses 2 bases at its end and J loses 10 bases; junction bases beyond the gene matches: 6. Including cysteine and phenylalanine, the CDR3 has 14 amino acids. The kept DNA is CDR3 alone, 42 bases in frame from the first base. Sorted unstimulated T cells and proliferating T cells recovered from mixed lymphocyte reactions were subjected to TCRbeta CDR3 sequencing. Fresh whole blood from over 8 HLA-typed healthy donors was used to isolate PBMCs. To map where alloreactive clones came from, unstimulated CD4+ regulatory T cells were FACS-sorted. The sample belongs to a study of siplizumab effects on memory and regulatory T cells (dated by TCRdb to the late 2010s). Regarding the research as a whole: The effect of the anti-CD2 antibody siplizumab on alloreactive T-cell subsets was examined in allogeneic mixed lymphocyte reactions constructed from human PBMCs. The research as a whole found: Sequences below about 10^-5 frequency were poorly captured, so only a minor fraction of alloreactive clones could be mapped to unstimulated subsets. The cumulative frequency of alloreactive sequences that could be traced back to unstimulated CD4+ memory T cells was significantly reduced by siplizumab. Whether proliferating Tregs from siplizumab cultures were suppressive was not functionally confirmed. Roughly 80-97% of proliferating CD4+ or CD8+ clones could not be assigned a naive or memory phenotype. Among mappable alloreactive CD4+ clones, the Treg-derived fraction averaged about 75% with siplizumab versus 26.9% in control reactions. Unstimulated naive T cells appeared to be more diverse than memory T cells, and naive cells seemed to make a substantial contribution to the alloresponse.

The V and J genes are TRBV7-9 and TRBJ1-5; a stretch of 9 junction bases matches TRBD1. This TCR was sampled from a human donor in good health. The sequencing input was Tregs sorted from blood. For the CDR3, the sequence is CASSLLGTGSPQHF. In nucleotides, the sequence is TGTGCCAGCAGCTTATTAGGGACAGGGTCCCCCCAGCATTTT.